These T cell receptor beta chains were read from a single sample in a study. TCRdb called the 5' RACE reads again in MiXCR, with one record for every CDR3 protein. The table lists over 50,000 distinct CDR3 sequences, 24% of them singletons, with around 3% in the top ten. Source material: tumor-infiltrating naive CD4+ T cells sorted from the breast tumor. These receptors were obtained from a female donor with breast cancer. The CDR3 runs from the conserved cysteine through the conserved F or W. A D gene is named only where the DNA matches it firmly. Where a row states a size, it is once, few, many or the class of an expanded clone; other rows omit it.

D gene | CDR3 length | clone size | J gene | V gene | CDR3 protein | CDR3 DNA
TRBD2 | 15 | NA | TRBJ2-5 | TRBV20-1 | CSASLGLVGGETQYF | TGCAGTGCTAGCCTGGGACTAGTAGGAGGAGAGACCCAGTACTTC
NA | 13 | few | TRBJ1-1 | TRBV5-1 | CASSLSGGAEAFF | TGCGCCAGCAGCTTGTCCGGGGGAGCTGAAGCTTTCTTT
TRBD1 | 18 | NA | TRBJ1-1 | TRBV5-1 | CASSLARPSGTGKSEAFF | TGCGCCAGCAGCTTGGCCAGGCCCTCGGGGACAGGGAAATCTGAAGCTTTCTTT
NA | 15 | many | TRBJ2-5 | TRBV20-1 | CSAALPQVFEETQYF | TGCAGTGCTGCCCTACCACAGGTTTTCGAAGAGACCCAGTACTTC
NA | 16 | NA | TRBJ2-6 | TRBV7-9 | CASSSGPPPGANVLTF | TGTGCCAGCAGCTCGGGACCCCCTCCGGGGGCCAACGTCCTGACTTTC
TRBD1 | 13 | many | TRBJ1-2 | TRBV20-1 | CSAPQGIIGRYTF | TGCAGTGCCCCACAGGGGATAATAGGAAGGTACACCTTC
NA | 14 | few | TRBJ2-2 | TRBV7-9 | CASSGDARTGELFF | TGTGCCAGCAGCGGGGACGCGCGTACCGGGGAGCTGTTTTTT
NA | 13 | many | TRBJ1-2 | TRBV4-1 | CASSRLGLGGYTF | TGCGCCAGCAGCCGACTCGGTCTTGGCGGCTACACCTTC
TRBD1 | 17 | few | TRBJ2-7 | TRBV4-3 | CASSQSPSGTGAHEQYF | TGCGCCAGCAGCCAAAGTCCCTCCGGGACAGGGGCACACGAGCAGTACTTC
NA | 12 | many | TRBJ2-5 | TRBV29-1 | CSAERAQETQYF | TGCAGCGCTGAGAGGGCTCAAGAGACCCAGTACTTC
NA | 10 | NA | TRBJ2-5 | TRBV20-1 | CSASQGTQYF | TGCAGTGCATCACAGGGGACCCAGTACTTC
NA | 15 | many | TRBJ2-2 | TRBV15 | CATSRDALPAGELFF | TGTGCCACCAGCAGGGACGCTCTCCCGGCCGGGGAGCTGTTTTTT
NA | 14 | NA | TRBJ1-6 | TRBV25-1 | CASSVSGWSSPLHF | TGTGCCAGCAGTGTGTCGGGTTGGAGTTCACCCCTCCACTTT
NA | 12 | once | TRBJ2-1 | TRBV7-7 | CASSLVAGEQFF | TGTGCCAGCAGCTTAGTAGCTGGTGAGCAGTTCTTC
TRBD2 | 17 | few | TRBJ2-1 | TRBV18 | CASSPPGGLAGENEQFF | TGTGCCAGCTCACCCCCCGGAGGGCTAGCGGGAGAAAATGAGCAGTTCTTC
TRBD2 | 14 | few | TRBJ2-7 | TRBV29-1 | CSVGAAGSSYEQYF | TGCAGCGTTGGGGCAGCGGGGAGCTCCTACGAGCAGTACTTC